A single sample is the source of the 12 T cell receptor beta chains below, sequenced in a study of cytotoxic CD8 clonotypes in ibrutinib-treated CLL. Clones were sequenced by immunoSEQ multiplex PCR, and TCRdb holds only the in-frame ones, with some missing. The table shows roughly 300,000 clones, with more than 70% occurring only once. This specimen was PBMCs, taken at disease progression, from a patient treated with ibrutinib. The receptors originated from a human donor with chronic lymphocytic leukemia.

This rearrangement joins TRBV7-3 to TRBJ2-2; D not certain. V was shortened by 2 bases and J by 7 bases, with 8 bases between the two germline ends. Germline loops: CDR1 SGHTA, CDR2 FQGTGA. The CDR3 totals 13 residues. The CDR3 region is CASSLGAGGELFF. The CDR3 bases are TGTGCCAGCAGCTTAGGTGCAGGCGGGGAGCTGTTTTTT.

The chain is built from TRBV27 and TRBJ2-3; TRBD2 agrees at 9 bases. Trimming cost V 6 bases and J 7 bases; bases outside gene matches: 5. Germline V gene lookup returns CDR1 MNHEY and CDR2 SMNVEV (reference sequence). This CDR3 is built from 13 residues. CDR3 nucleotide sequence: TGTGCCAGCAGGACTAGCGGTGAATATACGCAGTATTTT. It codes for CASRTSGEYTQYF.

This chain joins TRBV5-8 and TRBJ2-5, with D perhaps TRBD2 (5 bases). CDR3 length: 15 residues. V was trimmed by 0 bases and J by 5 bases, leaving 14 bases between them. Germline-derived CDR1 and CDR2 are SGHTS and YDEGEE. CDR3 sequence reads: CASSLGSRGEETQYF. The CDR3 region has the DNA TGTGCCAGCAGCTTGGGTAGCCGGGGTGAGGAGACCCAGTACTTC.

The chain has TRBV9 and TRBJ1-4; a possible D gene is TRBD1 (6 bases). Germline CDR1 and CDR2: SGDLS and YYNGEE. The CDR3 is 15 residues long. V was cut by 4 bases and J by 4 bases, with 14 bases left in between. The CDR3 region is CASSSEDRRNEKLFF. CDR3 coding DNA: TGTGCCAGCAGCTCCGAGGACAGACGTAATGAAAAACTGTTTTTT.

V usage is TRBV5-1 and J usage is TRBJ2-5; a possible D gene is TRBD1 (6 bases). Trimming stripped 2 bases from V and 3 bases from J, with 8 bases between. This CDR3 region has 13 residues. Germline CDR1 SGHRS, CDR2 YFSETQ. In DNA, the CDR3 is TGCGCCAGCAGCTTCCCAGGGGAAGAGACCCAGTACTTC. It specifies CASSFPGEETQYF.

The gene calls are TRBV19 and TRBJ2-2, with D perhaps TRBD1 (5 bases). Germline V gene sequence: CDR1 LNHDA, CDR2 SQIVND (reference sequence). V was clipped by 0 bases and J by 6 bases, with 8 bases between them. The CDR3 runs to 14 residues. The CDR3 sequence is CASSIEEGAGELFF. The CDR3 nucleotides are TGTGCCAGTAGTATAGAAGAAGGGGCCGGGGAGCTGTTTTTT. Full variable domain (rest looked up from reference TRBV19 and TRBJ2-2): DGGITQSPKYLFRKEGQNVTLSCEQNLNHDAMYWYRQDPGQGLRLIYYSQIVNDFQKGDIAEGYSVSREKKESFPLTVTSAQKNPTAFYLCASSIEEGAGELFFGEGSRLTVL.

The rearrangement joins TRBV7-2 to TRBJ2-1; D perhaps matches TRBD2 (5 bases). The germline V and J ends were trimmed by 0 bases and 7 bases, with 19 bases remaining between them. Germline V gives CDR1 SGHTA, CDR2 FQGNSA. The CDR3 spans 17 residues. The CDR3 sequence: CASSLALASYIGNEQFF. In DNA form, the CDR3 reads TGTGCCAGCAGCTTAGCACTCGCTAGCTACATCGGGAATGAGCAGTTCTTC.

For this clone: One junction end disagrees with the germline gene, perhaps due to a read error. This chain joins TRBV15 and TRBJ2-1, with 8 bases that match TRBD1. In germline, CDR1 is LNHNV, CDR2 YYDKDF (reference sequence). The CDR3 runs 17 residues. CDR3 residues: CATSRAPADRVVNGQFF. CDR3 in DNA: TGTGCCACCAGCAGAGCTCCAGCGGACAGGGTCGTCAATGGGCAGTTCTTC. The whole variable domain, filled in from reference TRBV15 and TRBJ2-1, reads DAMVIQNPRYQVTQFGKPVTLSCSQTLNHNVMYWYQQKSSQAPKLLFHYYDKDFNNEADTPDNFQSRRPNTSFCFLDIRSPGLGDTAMYLCATSRAPADRVVNGQFFGPGTRLTVL.

The chain joins TRBV5-1 to TRBJ1-5; no definite D call. Germline CDR1 reads SGHRS; CDR2 reads YFSETQ. Trimming took off 3 bases at V and 2 bases at J, with 9 bases between the two ends. This CDR3 is 14 amino acids long. The CDR3 sequence: CASSSLGGNQPQHF. The DNA of the CDR3 is TGCGCCAGCAGCTCTCTCGGGGGCAATCAGCCCCAGCATTTT.

The CDR3 region has the DNA TGCGCCAGGACCCCGGGACAGGGGCGTCTGGATGAAAAACTGTTTTTT. This translates into CARTPGQGRLDEKLFF. The chain uses TRBV5-1 and TRBJ1-4; 10 bases align to TRBD1. Germline V gives CDR1 SGHRS, CDR2 YFSETQ. J was trimmed by 6 bases and V by 8 bases; bases with no gene match: 13. This CDR3 has 16 residues.

The genes are TRBV11-2 and TRBJ2-7; D tentatively fits TRBD1 or TRBD2 (5 bases each). Germline V gene sequence: CDR1 SGHAT, CDR2 FQNNGV. The germline V and J ends were trimmed by 5 bases and 0 bases, with 17 bases remaining between them. The CDR3 has 16 amino acids. CDR3 in DNA: TGTGCCAGCAGCACGACCGGGACCATCCCCTCCTACGAGCAGTACTTC. Residues: CASSTTGTIPSYEQYF.

DNA of the CDR3: TGTGCCAGCAGTCGACTGACTAGCGGGCAAGAGACCCAGTACTTC. Translating gives CASSRLTSGQETQYF. The chain employs TRBV25-1 and TRBJ2-5; 10 bases map to TRBD2. Trimming at V came to 5 bases and at J to 2 bases, leaving 5 bases not matched to a gene. Per germline, CDR1 MGHDK and CDR2 SYGVNS. The CDR3 totals 15 residues.